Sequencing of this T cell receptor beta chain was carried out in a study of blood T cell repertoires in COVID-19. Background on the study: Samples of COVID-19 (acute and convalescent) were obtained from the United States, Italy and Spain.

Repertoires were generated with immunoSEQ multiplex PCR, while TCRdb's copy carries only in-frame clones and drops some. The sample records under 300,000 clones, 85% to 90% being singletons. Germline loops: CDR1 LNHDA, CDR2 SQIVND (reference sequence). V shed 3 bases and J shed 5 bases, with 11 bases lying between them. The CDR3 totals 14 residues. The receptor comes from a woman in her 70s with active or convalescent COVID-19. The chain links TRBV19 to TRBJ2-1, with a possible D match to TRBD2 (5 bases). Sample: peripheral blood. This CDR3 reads CASSIPLRDNEQFF. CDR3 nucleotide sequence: TGTGCCAGTAGTATCCCTCTGAGGGACAATGAGCAGTTCTTC.